This record covers a single TCR beta chain. Its antigen is currently not known. Base quality data are lacking; no much larger clone is found one base away. Other DNA variants within this sample encode the same CDR3. Including the terminal cysteine and phenylalanine, the CDR3 comprises 15 residues. Only the CDR3 portion is preserved as DNA: 45 bases, with reading frame beginning at the first base. V is cut by 4 bases and J by 2 bases, and the space between the germline ends is 18 bases. Reading the germline V gene gives CDR1 SQVTM and CDR2 ANQGSEA. The data are from a study of neoadjuvant anti-PD-1 for oral cavity cancer (dated by TCRdb to 2020 to 2022). In terms of the full investigation: Three to four biweekly doses of nivolumab at 3 mg/kg were mostly administered to patients before curative-intent surgical resection. For patients who did not progress, a fourth nivolumab dose was given around day 43, followed by definitive surgical resection on days 50-56. Under RECIST 1.1, patients with complete response, partial response or stable disease were classed as responders, and patients with progression were classed as non-responders. The parent correlative cohort included 11 to 13 patients, with an approximately 35% response rate. Overall study results and their limits: A higher pretreatment blood Treg/Th17 ratio correlated with both higher pretreatment blood TCRbeta clonality and lower post-treatment tumor TCRbeta clonality. The TCR analyses had only a few patients in each response group, and the authors called for validation in larger cohorts. After neoadjuvant nivolumab, non-responders showed significantly higher T cell clonality (Gini index) in PBMCs than responders did.

For deep sequencing of PBMC libraries, mostly 400 to 550 ng of input genomic DNA was used, and six replicates were run per sample. Following the manufacturer's instructions, the team built TCRbeta libraries using the immunoSEQ hsTCRbeta kit. Sequencing of the completed libraries took place using an Illumina NovaSeq 6000 S4 flow cell after they had been pooled to around 3 nM. The source study handled its data this way. Raw data preprocessing and quality control were performed with the immunoSEQ Analyzer. The analysis was restricted to productive rearrangements, with each unique CDR3 amino acid sequence defining a clonotype. Repertoire clonality was estimated as the Gini-Simpson index, which was calculated using the R package tcR. Student's t test was used to compare Gini indices, while Pearson correlation assessed associations with tumor size change. Drawn from immuneACCESS, this table holds only the in-frame rearrangements with V and J called that TCRdb kept. Clones are partly lost; checked studies trace under half to an unresolved V gene and leave the rest unexplained. Clone size and the V and J calls come from that table; the DNA yielded D and trimming. Within this sample are some 33,000 clones, with around four fifths of them counted one time only. In total, the top ten clones hold roughly 3.2% of the sample.

The time point label here, explained by the study, means: after neoadjuvant nivolumab, at surgical resection. Patients had been newly diagnosed with stage II-IVA oral cavity squamous cell carcinoma, and no prior systemic or radiation treatment had been given to the patients. The cohort consisted of patients with HPV-negative, locally advanced oral cavity squamous cell carcinoma. Peripheral blood mononuclear cells were analyzed directly and were not maintained or expanded in culture. Samples were obtained from a longitudinal correlative study of a single-arm phase II trial of neoadjuvant nivolumab in oral cavity squamous cell carcinoma. Subject-matched pre- and post-treatment PBMCs and tumors from three responders and three non-responders were subjected to genomic DNA-based TCRbeta sequencing. Peripheral blood mononuclear cells were collected before nivolumab treatment and were collected again after treatment, at the time of surgery. The Maxwell RSC DNA from Cells kit was used to isolate genomic DNA from PBMCs.

This receptor was identified in a person aged 40 to 85 with oral cavity squamous cell carcinoma. Recombination connected TRBV29-1 to TRBJ2-7, and possibly TRBD2, on 5 matching bases. Sequenced material: PBMCs, taken after nivolumab (anti-PD-1) treatment. The sequenced DNA is TGCAGCGTTGGAGCCGAATGGCGAGGGACCTACGAGCAGTACTTC. It encodes CSVGAEWRGTYEQYF.